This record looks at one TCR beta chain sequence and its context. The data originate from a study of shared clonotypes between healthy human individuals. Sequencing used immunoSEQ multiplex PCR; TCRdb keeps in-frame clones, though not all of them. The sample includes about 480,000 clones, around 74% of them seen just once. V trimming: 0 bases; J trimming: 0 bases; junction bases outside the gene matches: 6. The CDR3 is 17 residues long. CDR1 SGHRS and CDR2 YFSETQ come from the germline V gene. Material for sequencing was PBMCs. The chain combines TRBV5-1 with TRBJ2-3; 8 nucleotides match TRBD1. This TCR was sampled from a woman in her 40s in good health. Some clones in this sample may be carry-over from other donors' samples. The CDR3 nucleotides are TGCGCCAGCAGCTTGGGGAACAGGGGGGCGAGCACAGATACGCAGTATTTT. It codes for CASSLGNRGASTDTQYF.